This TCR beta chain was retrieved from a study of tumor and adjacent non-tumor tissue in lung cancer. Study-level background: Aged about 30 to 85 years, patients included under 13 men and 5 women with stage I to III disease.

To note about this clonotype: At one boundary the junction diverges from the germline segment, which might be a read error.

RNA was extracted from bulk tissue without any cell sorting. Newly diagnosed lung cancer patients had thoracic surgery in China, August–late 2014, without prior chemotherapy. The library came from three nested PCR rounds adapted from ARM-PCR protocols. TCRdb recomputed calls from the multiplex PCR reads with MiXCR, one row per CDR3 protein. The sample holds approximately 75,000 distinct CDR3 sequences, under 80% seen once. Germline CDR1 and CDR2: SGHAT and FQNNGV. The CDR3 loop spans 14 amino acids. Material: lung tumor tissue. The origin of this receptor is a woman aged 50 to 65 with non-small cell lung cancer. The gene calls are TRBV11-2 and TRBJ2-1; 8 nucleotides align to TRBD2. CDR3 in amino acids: CVSSLDGGTSGLFF. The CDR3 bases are TGTGTCAGCAGCTTAGATGGGGGGACTAGTGGGCTGTTCTTC.